This record concerns one T cell receptor beta chain sequence. Its specificity is not known. The sample comes from a study of cytomegalovirus exposure and HLA in healthy donors. Whole-study results and caveats: It was reportedly the case that the classifier diagnosed cytomegalovirus status with high specificity and sensitivity. Segments of the TCR beta V type were, in most cases, productive about 87% or about 30% of the time in an earlier analysis. Presence/absence analyses assumed roughly uniform sequencing depth across donors, which may not hold.

V gave up 4 bases and J gave up 4 bases, with 16 bases separating them. The CDR3 totals 15 residues. The germline V gene encodes CDR1 MNHNS and CDR2 SASEGT. Primers included in the PCR were 60 Vbeta and 13 Jbeta primers. TCRdb's table, derived via immunoSEQ multiplex PCR, lists solely in-frame clones and lacks some. This repertoire shows about 120,000 clones, 70% to 85% found once; its top ten account for around 5.8%. The TCR originated in a man aged 18 to 30 in good health and CMV-seropositive. The chain carries TRBV6-1 and TRBJ1-2; TRBD1 might be the D (6 bases). Sequences were obtained from PBMCs. The CDR3 DNA reads as TGTGCCAGCAGTGGGGACACCTCCACTCTCTATGGCTACACCTTC. Its protein product is CASSGDTSTLYGYTF.